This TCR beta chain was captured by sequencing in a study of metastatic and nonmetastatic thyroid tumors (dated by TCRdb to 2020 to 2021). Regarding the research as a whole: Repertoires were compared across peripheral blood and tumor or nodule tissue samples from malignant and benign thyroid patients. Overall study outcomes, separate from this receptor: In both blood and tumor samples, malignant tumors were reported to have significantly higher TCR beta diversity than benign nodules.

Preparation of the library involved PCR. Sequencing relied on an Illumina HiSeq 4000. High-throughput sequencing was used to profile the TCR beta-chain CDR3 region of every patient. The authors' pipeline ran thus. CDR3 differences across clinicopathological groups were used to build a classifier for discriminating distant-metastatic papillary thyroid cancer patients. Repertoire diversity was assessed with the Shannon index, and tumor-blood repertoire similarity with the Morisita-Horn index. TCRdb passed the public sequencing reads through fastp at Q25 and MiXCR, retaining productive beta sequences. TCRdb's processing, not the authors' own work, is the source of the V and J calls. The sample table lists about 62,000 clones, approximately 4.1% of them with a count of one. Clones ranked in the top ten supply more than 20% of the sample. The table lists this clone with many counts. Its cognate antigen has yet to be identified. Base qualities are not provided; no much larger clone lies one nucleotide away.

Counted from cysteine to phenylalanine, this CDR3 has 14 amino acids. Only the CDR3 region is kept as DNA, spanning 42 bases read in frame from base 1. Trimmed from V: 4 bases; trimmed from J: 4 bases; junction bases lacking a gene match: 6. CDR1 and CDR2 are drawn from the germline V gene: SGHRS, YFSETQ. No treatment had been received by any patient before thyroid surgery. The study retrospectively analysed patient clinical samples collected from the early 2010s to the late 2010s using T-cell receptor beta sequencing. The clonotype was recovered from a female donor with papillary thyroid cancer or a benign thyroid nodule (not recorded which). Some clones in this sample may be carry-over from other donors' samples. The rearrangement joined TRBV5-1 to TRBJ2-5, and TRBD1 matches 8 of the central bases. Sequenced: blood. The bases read TGCGCCAGCAGCGCACCGACAGGGGTAGAGACCCAGTACTTC. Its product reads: CASSAPTGVETQYF. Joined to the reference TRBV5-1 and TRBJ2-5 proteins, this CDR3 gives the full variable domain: KAGVTQTPRYLIKTRGQQVTLSCSPISGHRSVSWYQQTPGQGLQFLFEYFSETQRNKGNFPGRFSGRQFSNSRSEMNVSTLELGDSALYLCASSAPTGVETQYFGPGTRLLVL.